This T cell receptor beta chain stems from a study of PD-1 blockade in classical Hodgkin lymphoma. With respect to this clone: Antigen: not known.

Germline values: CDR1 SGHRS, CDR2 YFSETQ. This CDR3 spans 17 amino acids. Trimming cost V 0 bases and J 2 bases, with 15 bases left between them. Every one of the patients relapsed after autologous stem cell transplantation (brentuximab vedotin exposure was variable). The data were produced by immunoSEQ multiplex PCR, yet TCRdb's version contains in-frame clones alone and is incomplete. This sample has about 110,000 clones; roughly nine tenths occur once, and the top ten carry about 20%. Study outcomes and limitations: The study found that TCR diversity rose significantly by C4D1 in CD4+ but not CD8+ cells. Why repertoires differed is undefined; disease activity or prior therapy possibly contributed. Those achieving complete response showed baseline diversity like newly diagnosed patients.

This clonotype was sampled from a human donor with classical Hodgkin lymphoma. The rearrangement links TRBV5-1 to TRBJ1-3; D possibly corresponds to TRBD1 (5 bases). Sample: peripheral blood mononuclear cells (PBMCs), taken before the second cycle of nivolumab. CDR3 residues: CASSLAPLGTTGNTIYF. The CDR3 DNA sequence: TGCGCCAGCAGCTTGGCCCCCCTGGGGACTACTGGAAACACCATATATTTT.